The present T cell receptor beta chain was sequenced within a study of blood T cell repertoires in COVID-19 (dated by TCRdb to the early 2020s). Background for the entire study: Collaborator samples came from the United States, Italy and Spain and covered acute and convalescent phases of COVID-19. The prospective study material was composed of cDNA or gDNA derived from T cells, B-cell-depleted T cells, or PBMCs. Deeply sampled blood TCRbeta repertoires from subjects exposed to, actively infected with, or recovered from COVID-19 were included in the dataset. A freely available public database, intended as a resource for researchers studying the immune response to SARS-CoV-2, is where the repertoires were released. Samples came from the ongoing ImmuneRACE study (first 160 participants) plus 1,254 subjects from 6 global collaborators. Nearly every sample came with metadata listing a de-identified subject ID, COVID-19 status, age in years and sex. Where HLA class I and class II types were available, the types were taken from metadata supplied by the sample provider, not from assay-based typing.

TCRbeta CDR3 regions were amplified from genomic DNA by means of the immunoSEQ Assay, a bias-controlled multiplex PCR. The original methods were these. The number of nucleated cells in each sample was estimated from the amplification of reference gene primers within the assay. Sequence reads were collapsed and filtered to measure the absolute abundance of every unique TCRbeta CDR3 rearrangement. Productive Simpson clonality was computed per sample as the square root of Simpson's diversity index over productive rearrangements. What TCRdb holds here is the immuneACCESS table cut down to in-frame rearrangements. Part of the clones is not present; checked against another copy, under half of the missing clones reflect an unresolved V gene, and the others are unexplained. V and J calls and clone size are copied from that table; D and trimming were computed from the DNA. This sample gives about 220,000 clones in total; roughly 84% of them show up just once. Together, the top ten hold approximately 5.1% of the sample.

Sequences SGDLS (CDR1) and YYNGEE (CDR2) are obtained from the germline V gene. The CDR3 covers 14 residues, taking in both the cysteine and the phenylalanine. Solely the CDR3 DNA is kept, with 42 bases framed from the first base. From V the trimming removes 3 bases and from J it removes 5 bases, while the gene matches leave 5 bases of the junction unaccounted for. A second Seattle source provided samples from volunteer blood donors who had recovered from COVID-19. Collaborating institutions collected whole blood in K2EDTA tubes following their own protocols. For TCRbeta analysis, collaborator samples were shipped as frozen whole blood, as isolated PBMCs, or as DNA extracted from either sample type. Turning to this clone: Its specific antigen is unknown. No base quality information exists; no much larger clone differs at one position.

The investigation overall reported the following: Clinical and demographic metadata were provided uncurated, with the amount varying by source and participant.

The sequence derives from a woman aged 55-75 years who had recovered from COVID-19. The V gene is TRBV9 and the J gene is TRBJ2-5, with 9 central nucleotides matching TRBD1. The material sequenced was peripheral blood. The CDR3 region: CASSAGTGLETQYF. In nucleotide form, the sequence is TGTGCCAGCAGCGCCGGGACAGGGCTGGAGACCCAGTACTTC.